A selection of T cell receptor beta chains follows, all from one sample in a study of T cell responses to AZD1222 COVID-19 vaccine. This table comes from immunoSEQ multiplex PCR, and its TCRdb copy is limited to in-frame clones, with some not included. Among 54,000 or so clones listed, more than 70% were seen once. The specimen comprised peripheral blood, sampled on day 0 of AZD1222 vaccination. Receptors were obtained from an adult in good health. Each CDR3 is given with its conserved first and last residue. The order of the fields is D gene, J gene, clone size, V gene, CDR3 protein, CDR3 DNA. A D gene is named only where the DNA matches it firmly. Clone size appears in some rows only: once, few, many, or a class for an expanded clone.

-	TRBJ2-5	-	TRBV7-3	CASSLGTPGETQYF	TGTGCCAGCAGCTTAGGGACCCCAGGGGAGACCCAGTACTTC
-	TRBJ1-3	-	TRBV7-2	CASSPTIGYGNTIYF	TGTGCCAGCAGCCCCACTATTGGTTATGGAAACACCATATATTTT
-	TRBJ1-1	-	TRBV20-1	CSARDSFEAFF	TGCAGTGCTAGAGATTCCTTTGAAGCTTTCTTT
-	TRBJ1-2	few	TRBV19	CASRSTINYGYTF	TGTGCCAGTAGATCGACGATCAACTATGGCTACACCTTC
-	TRBJ1-5	-	TRBV19	CASSKRGKPQSNQPQHF	TGTGCCAGTAGTAAAAGAGGGAAGCCCCAGAGCAATCAGCCCCAGCATTTT
-	TRBJ2-6	once	TRBV21-1	CASLPTGFPSSGANVLTF	TGTGCCAGCTTACCAACAGGGTTTCCCAGCTCTGGGGCCAACGTCCTGACTTTC
-	TRBJ2-1	-	TRBV7-2	CASKTFSYNEQFF	TGTGCCAGCAAAACTTTCTCCTACAATGAGCAGTTCTTC
TRBD1	TRBJ2-7	-	TRBV7-8	CASSWDRSGEQYF	TGTGCCAGCAGCTGGGACAGGTCCGGGGAGCAGTACTTC
TRBD1	TRBJ2-7	-	TRBV18	CASSPANRGGEQYF	TGTGCCAGCTCACCAGCCAACAGGGGTGGTGAGCAGTACTTC
-	TRBJ1-4	-	TRBV28	CASSLRDATNEKLFF	TGTGCCAGCAGTTTGAGGGATGCAACTAATGAAAAACTGTTTTTT
TRBD2	TRBJ2-1	-	TRBV7-8	CASSLVASGSQVQFF	TGTGCCAGCAGCTTAGTAGCTAGCGGGAGTCAAGTGCAGTTCTTC
-	TRBJ2-7	once	TRBV28	CASLGGRAYEQYF	TGTGCCAGCCTCGGTGGTAGGGCCTACGAGCAGTACTTC
TRBD1	TRBJ2-1	once	TRBV15	CATSPGQGNPGEQFF	TGTGCCACCAGCCCGGGACAGGGGAACCCGGGGGAGCAGTTCTTC
-	TRBJ1-2	-	TRBV4-1	CASSQDKNFYGYTF	TGCGCCAGCAGCCAAGACAAGAATTTCTATGGCTACACCTTC
-	TRBJ2-1	once	TRBV2	CASSRTHGASYNEQFF	TGTGCCAGCAGCAGGACTCACGGGGCCTCCTACAATGAGCAGTTCTTC
TRBD2	TRBJ2-1	-	TRBV9	CASSVGAAGAYNEQFF	TGTGCCAGCAGCGTAGGTGCAGCGGGAGCCTACAATGAGCAGTTCTTC
-	TRBJ2-3	-	TRBV5-1	CASSFLADTQYF	TGCGCCAGCAGCTTTTTGGCGGATACGCAGTATTTT
-	TRBJ1-6	-	TRBV15	CATSRAGGPPLHF	TGTGCCACCAGCAGAGCCGGGGGTCCACCCCTCCACTTT
TRBD2	TRBJ2-2	-	TRBV7-3	CASSLSGGSRGELFF	TGTGCCAGCAGCTTATCGGGCGGGAGTCGCGGGGAGCTGTTTTTT
-	TRBJ2-3	-	TRBV4-1	CASSRNLRDTQYF	TGCGCCAGCAGCCGCAACCTCCGAGATACGCAGTATTTT
TRBD2	TRBJ2-3	-	TRBV12-3/TRBV12-4	CASSFGLATQYF	TGTGCCAGCAGTTTTGGACTAGCTACGCAGTATTTT
TRBD2	TRBJ2-7	-	TRBV29-1	CSVEDEAGGPYEQYF	TGCAGCGTTGAAGACGAAGCGGGAGGTCCCTACGAGCAGTACTTC
-	TRBJ2-1	-	TRBV2	CASTQGYEQFF	TGTGCCAGCACTCAGGGTTATGAGCAGTTCTTC
-	TRBJ2-5	-	TRBV6-6	CASSYDRQYQETQYF	TGTGCCAGCAGTTACGACCGACAGTACCAAGAGACCCAGTACTTC
-	TRBJ1-1	once	TRBV12-3/TRBV12-4	CASSLVETEAFF	TGTGCCAGCAGTTTAGTAGAAACTGAAGCTTTCTTT
TRBD1	TRBJ2-7	-	TRBV28	CASSRGPSHEQYF	TGTGCCAGCAGTAGGGGGCCCTCCCACGAGCAGTACTTC
-	TRBJ1-1	few	TRBV3-1/TRBV3-2	CASSQVPMQILNTEAFF	TGTGCCAGCAGCCAAGTCCCGATGCAGATCCTAAACACTGAAGCTTTCTTT
-	TRBJ1-2	-	TRBV7-3	CASSYLGGNGYTF	TGTGCCAGCAGCTATCTTGGGGGAAATGGCTACACCTTC
-	TRBJ2-1	-	TRBV29-1	CSVVVSGKGDEQFF	TGCAGCGTTGTAGTTAGCGGAAAAGGGGATGAGCAGTTCTTC
-	TRBJ1-3	-	TRBV28	CASSRAGTGNTIYF	TGTGCCAGCAGTCGAGCTGGCACTGGAAACACCATATATTTT
TRBD2	TRBJ2-1	-	TRBV5-1	CASSHSGTSSYNEQFF	TGCGCCAGCAGCCATAGCGGGACGAGCTCCTACAATGAGCAGTTCTTC
TRBD1	TRBJ2-1	once	TRBV28	CASSDGTVYNEQFF	TGTGCCAGCAGTGATGGGACAGTCTACAATGAGCAGTTCTTC
-	TRBJ1-1	-	TRBV29-1	CSVRAGTNTEAFF	TGCAGCGTTCGGGCAGGAACGAACACTGAAGCTTTCTTT
TRBD2	TRBJ2-5	-	TRBV14	CASSPVTSRETQYF	TGTGCCAGCAGCCCCGTGACTAGCCGGGAGACCCAGTACTTC
-	TRBJ2-1	-	TRBV2	CASSTTGPGYNEQFF	TGTGCCAGCAGTACAACTGGGCCGGGCTACAATGAGCAGTTCTTC
-	TRBJ1-5	-	TRBV19	CASQFGQSQHF	TGTGCCAGCCAGTTCGGTCAGTCCCAGCATTTT
-	TRBJ1-2	-	TRBV7-2	CASSLQDRYGYTF	TGTGCCAGCAGCTTACAAGACAGATATGGCTACACCTTC
-	TRBJ1-1	-	TRBV24-1	CATKGPNTEAFF	TGTGCCACCAAGGGCCCGAACACTGAAGCTTTCTTT
-	TRBJ2-7	-	TRBV28	CASRGGSGYEQYF	TGTGCCAGCAGGGGCGGAAGCGGGTACGAGCAGTACTTC
TRBD2	TRBJ2-1	once	TRBV5-1	CASSLPRLAGAPINEQFF	TGCGCCAGCAGCTTGCCGCGACTAGCGGGAGCCCCAATCAATGAGCAGTTCTTC
-	TRBJ1-1	once	TRBV5-1	CASSLAAMSTEAFF	TGCGCCAGCAGCTTGGCCGCAATGAGCACTGAAGCTTTCTTT
-	TRBJ1-2	once	TRBV5-6	CASSFLGDGFGYTF	TGTGCCAGCAGCTTCCTAGGGGATGGGTTTGGCTACACCTTC
TRBD2	TRBJ2-1	-	TRBV7-6	CASSLDSGRANEQFF	TGTGCCAGCAGCTTAGATAGCGGGAGGGCCAATGAGCAGTTCTTC
-	TRBJ1-6	-	TRBV2	CASRGEGTYNSPLHF	TGTGCCAGCAGGGGGGAGGGCACCTATAATTCACCCCTCCACTTT
TRBD1	TRBJ2-5	few	TRBV10-3	CAHSRDRGLQETQYF	TGTGCCCACTCCCGGGACAGGGGGCTACAAGAGACCCAGTACTTC
-	TRBJ2-1	-	TRBV15	CATSSSFGAGQGSYNEQFF	TGTGCCACCAGCAGTTCCTTCGGGGCAGGGCAGGGCTCCTACAATGAGCAGTTCTTC
-	TRBJ1-1	-	TRBV19	CASSIDGSRNTEAFF	TGTGCCAGTAGTATAGATGGGTCGCGGAACACTGAAGCTTTCTTT
-	TRBJ2-3	-	TRBV15	CATSRDKGRTDTQYF	TGTGCCACCAGCAGAGATAAGGGGCGCACAGATACGCAGTATTTT
-	TRBJ2-3	-	TRBV14	CASSQEVALLNTQYF	TGTGCCAGCAGCCAAGAGGTCGCCCTATTAAATACGCAGTATTTT
-	TRBJ2-7	-	TRBV19	CASSRGESSYEQYF	TGTGCCAGTAGTAGAGGGGAGAGCTCCTACGAGCAGTACTTC
TRBD2	TRBJ2-1	once	TRBV11-2	CASRGTSVYNEQFF	TGTGCCAGCAGAGGGACTAGCGTCTACAATGAGCAGTTCTTC
-	TRBJ2-7	-	TRBV6-5	CASSYRDGYSYEQYF	TGTGCCAGCAGTTACCGGGACGGATACTCCTACGAGCAGTACTTC
TRBD2	TRBJ2-3	-	TRBV15	CATSFRGGRASTDTQYF	TGTGCCACCAGCTTCAGGGGCGGGAGGGCTAGCACAGATACGCAGTATTTT
TRBD1	TRBJ1-1	-	TRBV29-1	CSVGGPGTGSEAFF	TGCAGCGTTGGTGGGCCCGGGACAGGGAGTGAAGCTTTCTTT